The rows below give T cell receptor beta chains drawn from one sample of a study of PD-L1 blockade in urothelial cancer. Sequencing used immunoSEQ multiplex PCR; TCRdb keeps in-frame clones, though not all of them. The sample yields about 56,000 clones, less than 90% seen once. The specimen was PBMCs, collected around atezolizumab (anti-PD-L1) treatment. These receptors were taken from a man between 70 and 80 years old with urothelial cancer. Each CDR3 is given with its conserved first and last residue. The D gene is left open where the match is weak. Only part of the rows carry a size: once, few, many, or a class if the clone is expanded.

.	TRBV5-1	TRBJ2-1	TRBD2	CASSLGSGRNNEQFF	TGCGCCAGCAGCTTGGGAAGCGGGAGGAACAATGAGCAGTTCTTC
.	TRBV7-6	TRBJ1-1	.	CASSPQMNTEAFF	TGTGCCAGCAGCCCTCAGATGAACACTGAAGCTTTCTTT
.	TRBV27	TRBJ2-3	TRBD2	CASRTSASGSPAYF	TGTGCCAGCAGGACCTCCGCTAGCGGGAGCCCCGCGTATTTT
.	TRBV2	TRBJ2-3	TRBD2	CASRTTSGPDTQYF	TGTGCCAGCAGGACGACTAGCGGTCCAGATACGCAGTATTTT
.	TRBV19	TRBJ2-1	.	CASSKLQGGYNEQFF	TGTGCCAGTAGTAAGCTACAGGGCGGCTACAATGAGCAGTTCTTC
once	TRBV27	TRBJ2-7	.	CASAASPSPPVEYF	TGTGCCAGCGCCGCCTCCCCTAGCCCCCCGGTGGAGTACTTC
.	TRBV5-6	TRBJ2-2	.	CASSPTRGELFF	TGTGCCAGCAGCCCGACGCGGGGGGAGCTGTTTTTT
.	TRBV6-5	TRBJ2-3	.	CASSYRSTDTQYF	TGTGCCAGCAGTTACCGTAGCACAGATACGCAGTATTTT
.	TRBV5-1	TRBJ2-6	TRBD1	CASSDGTGNGANVLTF	TGCGCCAGCAGCGACGGGACAGGGAACGGGGCCAACGTCCTGACTTTC
.	TRBV4-1	TRBJ2-7	TRBD1	CASSRPGQAVDEQYF	TGCGCCAGCAGCCGCCCGGGACAGGCGGTTGACGAGCAGTACTTC